The entry below gives a single T cell receptor (beta chain) sequence along with its context. The antigen remains undetermined. Germline lookup yields CDR1 SGDLS and CDR2 YYNGEE. Trimming took off 6 bases at V and 2 bases at J, with 15 bases between the two ends. The CDR3 covers 15 residues. The source of the sample is a study of T cell clones after liver transplantation. Study as a whole: Patients counted as tolerant after at least one year off all immunosuppression, enzymes not exceeding twice normal.

Only in-frame clones appear in the TCRdb table, and some are missing; sequencing was by immunoSEQ multiplex PCR. Here the sample spans tens of thousands of clones, about 80% being singletons. Study-level points and caveats: Rather than being deleted, graft donor-reactive T cells may have moved into the graft.

This chain connects TRBV9 to TRBJ2-1; D is undetermined. This specimen was CD4+ T cells from blood, taken 12 months after liver transplant. The source is a human patient who received a liver transplant. T cells may partly derive from the graft donor. CDR3 region: CASTLTPEPYNEQFF. CDR3 in DNA: TGTGCCAGCACCCTTACTCCGGAGCCCTACAATGAGCAGTTCTTC.